The source of this T cell receptor beta chain is a study of blood T cell repertoires in COVID-19. The CDR3 runs to 17 residues. Germline loops: CDR1 SGHNT, CDR2 YYREEE (reference sequence). V gave up 7 bases and J gave up 8 bases, with 29 bases separating them. Original methodology: Reference gene primer amplification yielded estimated nucleated cell counts. TCRdb keeps only in-frame clones here, not all; method: immunoSEQ multiplex PCR. That table furnishes V, J and clone size, whereas the DNA furnished D and trimming. The data contain some 150,000 clones, approximately 85% of them singletons. The receptor comes from a man in his forties with acute or convalescent COVID-19. The chain uses TRBV5-4 and TRBJ2-3; TRBD2 might be the D (5 bases). The specimen sequenced was peripheral blood. The CDR3 bases are TGTGCCAGCCGACTGGGTGGGAGCGCGACGTCTATGGGTACGCAGTATTTT. Encoded protein: CASRLGGSATSMGTQYF.